This section outlines one T cell receptor (beta chain) sequence together with its context. Assay: immunoSEQ multiplex PCR; the TCRdb copy retains only in-frame clones and omits some. Among about 4,700 clones listed, more than 60% were seen once. This sample was taken from a study of neoadjuvant nivolumab and ipilimumab in lung cancer. CDR3 length: 15 residues. Trimming cost V 4 bases and J 1 base; bases outside gene matches: 3. The germline CDR1 and CDR2 sequences are SGHNT and YYREEE (reference sequence). This TCR was recovered from an adult with non-small cell lung cancer. Some clones in this sample may be carry-over from other donors' samples. The specimen comprised normal lung tissue adjacent to the tumor, sampled after neoadjuvant nivolumab, alone or with ipilimumab, at or shortly before surgery. The J gene is TRBJ2-2, the V gene TRBV5-4, with 8 bases that match TRBD1. The CDR3 DNA sequence: TGTGCCAGCAGCCATGGACAGGGGAACACCGGGGAGCTGTTTTTT. It codes for CASSHGQGNTGELFF.